The TCR beta chain under discussion was sequenced for a study of blood T cell repertoires in COVID-19. In the study overall: Sites in the United States, Italy and Spain provided acute and convalescent COVID-19 samples. In each case, the material was cDNA or gDNA derived from T cells, B-cell-depleted T cells, or PBMCs.

Original handling: The authors estimated nucleated cell counts from reference gene primer amplification. Some clones are missing from TCRdb's copy, which holds only in-frame ones; the method was immunoSEQ multiplex PCR. From that table come the V and J calls and clone size; the DNA was used to work out D and trimming. This sample has 55,000 to 80,000 clones, with over 75% found just once. This clone was detected only once. Specimen: peripheral blood. The source of this sequence is a woman in her sixties with acute or convalescent COVID-19.

The CDR3 DNA reads as TGTGCCAGCAGCTTTATCACTGATACGCAGTATTTT. This codes for CASSFITDTQYF. The chain combines TRBV5-4 with TRBJ2-3; D gene uncertain. V shed 2 bases and J shed 6 bases, with 7 bases lying between them. This CDR3 is 12 amino acids long. Germline CDR1 and CDR2: SGHNT and YYREEE (reference sequence).